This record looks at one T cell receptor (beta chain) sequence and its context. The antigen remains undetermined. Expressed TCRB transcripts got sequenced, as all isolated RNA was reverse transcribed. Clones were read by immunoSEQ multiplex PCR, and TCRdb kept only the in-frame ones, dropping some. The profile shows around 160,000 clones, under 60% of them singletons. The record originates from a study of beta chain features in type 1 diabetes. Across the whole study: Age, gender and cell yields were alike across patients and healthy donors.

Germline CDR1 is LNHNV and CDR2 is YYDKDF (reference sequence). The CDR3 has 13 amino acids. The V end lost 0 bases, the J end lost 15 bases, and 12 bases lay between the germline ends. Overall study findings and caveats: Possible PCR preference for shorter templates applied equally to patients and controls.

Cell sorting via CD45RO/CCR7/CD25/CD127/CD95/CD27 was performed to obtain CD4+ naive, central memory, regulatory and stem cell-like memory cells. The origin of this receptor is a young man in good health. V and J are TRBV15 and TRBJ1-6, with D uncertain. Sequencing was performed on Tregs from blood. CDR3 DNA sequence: TGTGCCACCAGCAGAGATCTCGAGAGACACCTCCACTTT. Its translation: CATSRDLERHLHF.